What follows is one TCR beta chain and its context. The junction departs from germline at one end; a sequencing error may be responsible. This entry belongs to a study of OX40 agonist ivuxolimab in advanced cancers. Overall study context: Earlier anti-PD-1, anti-PD-L1 or anti-CTLA-4 therapy was permitted; 30% to 50% had received some. Partial responses, seen in three patients, involved one hepatocellular carcinoma and two cutaneous melanomas.

The CDR3 length is 12 residues. The V gene's germline CDR1 is MNHNY and CDR2 SVGAGI (reference sequence). TCRdb's copy holds only in-frame clones and misses some; the assay was immunoSEQ multiplex PCR. The sample has around 76,000 clones, 70% to 90% seen once; the top ten hold about 9%. The input for sequencing was CD4+ or CD8+ T cells sorted from blood, taken in a trial of the OX40 agonist ivuxolimab. V gene TRBV6-6 combines with J gene TRBJ2-3; 9 bases agree with TRBD2. The clonotype originates from an adult with an advanced solid tumor such as melanoma, head and neck, liver or kidney cancer. Written as DNA, the CDR3 is TGTGCCAGCAGTACACTGCGGGGGGGGCGGGATTTT. Its translation: CASSTLRGGRDF.